These T cell receptor beta chains were read from a single sample in a study of T cells in Graves' hyperthyroidism and ophthalmopathy. TCRdb passed the multiplex PCR reads through MiXCR, listing each CDR3 protein once. The repertoire holds 610,000 or so distinct CDR3 sequences, with approximately 44% as singletons. Specimen: peripheral blood or thyroid tissue (not recorded which). The receptors were gathered from a woman aged 18-29 years with Graves' hyperthyroidism. Each CDR3 is given with its conserved first and last residue.

j_gene: TRBJ2-5
v_gene: TRBV6-1
len: 16
CDR3aa: CASSEALGSGTETQYF

j_gene: TRBJ1-1
v_gene: TRBV5-1
len: 17
CDR3aa: CASSPGQGGRMNTEAFF

j_gene: TRBJ1-4
v_gene: TRBV12-3/TRBV12-4
len: 15
CDR3aa: CASSLAEGSTEKLFF

j_gene: TRBJ1-2
v_gene: TRBV24-1
len: 14
CDR3aa: CATSDHDRGQGYTF

j_gene: TRBJ2-7
v_gene: TRBV10-3
len: 15
CDR3aa: CAISESTSGIYEQYF

j_gene: TRBJ1-2
v_gene: TRBV5-6
len: 19
CDR3aa: CASSRGVNQPHGCWRGYTF

j_gene: TRBJ2-5
v_gene: TRBV4-3
len: 17
CDR3aa: CASSSRVGAWRGETQYF

j_gene: TRBJ2-5
v_gene: TRBV5-1
len: 16
CDR3aa: CASSRPEGARGETQYF

j_gene: TRBJ2-7
v_gene: TRBV6-1
len: 14
CDR3aa: CASPTEGNFYEQYF

j_gene: TRBJ2-1
v_gene: TRBV9
len: 15
CDR3aa: CASSVGGMVSDEQFF

j_gene: TRBJ2-2
v_gene: TRBV20-1
len: 10
CDR3aa: CSAKVGELFF

j_gene: TRBJ2-2
v_gene: TRBV11-3
len: 14
CDR3aa: CASSYYRNDVELFF

j_gene: TRBJ1-1
v_gene: TRBV7-9
len: 12
CDR3aa: CASSDRADEAFF

j_gene: TRBJ1-6
v_gene: TRBV2
len: 13
CDR3aa: CATGGQRNSPLHF

j_gene: TRBJ1-2
v_gene: TRBV30
len: 14
CDR3aa: CAWSDLDRDYGYTF

j_gene: TRBJ1-2
v_gene: TRBV5-4
len: 14
CDR3aa: CASSNSGSGGGYTF

j_gene: TRBJ2-7
v_gene: TRBV3-1
len: 16
CDR3aa: CASSQDNREPPYEQYF

j_gene: TRBJ2-5
v_gene: TRBV20-1
len: 13
CDR3aa: CSARPGGQETQYF

j_gene: TRBJ1-2
v_gene: TRBV5-1
len: 14
CDR3aa: CASSYDRAGYGYTF

j_gene: TRBJ2-1
v_gene: TRBV24-1
len: 13
CDR3aa: CATSDTQGDEQFF

j_gene: TRBJ1-5
v_gene: TRBV29-1
len: 11
CDR3aa: CSSLEYQPQHF

j_gene: TRBJ1-6
v_gene: TRBV14
len: 15
CDR3aa: CASSIAWGSNSPLHF

j_gene: TRBJ2-7
v_gene: TRBV11-2
len: 13
CDR3aa: CASSLLQDYEQYF

j_gene: TRBJ1-1
v_gene: TRBV9
len: 16
CDR3aa: CASSVAGLAENTEAFF

j_gene: TRBJ2-7
v_gene: TRBV5-6
len: 14
CDR3aa: CASRLTGENYEQYF

j_gene: TRBJ1-4
v_gene: TRBV4-1
len: 15
CDR3aa: CAGSLGGSTNEKLFF

j_gene: TRBJ1-6
v_gene: TRBV7-3
len: 16
CDR3aa: CASSLTGDAYNSPLHF

j_gene: NA
v_gene: TRBV20-1
len: 20
CDR3aa: CSASSIREHATDQPQETQYF

j_gene: TRBJ2-7
v_gene: TRBV7-9
len: 14
CDR3aa: CASSLPGQVDEQYF

j_gene: TRBJ2-5
v_gene: TRBV19
len: 13
CDR3aa: CASKSDGGETQYF

j_gene: TRBJ1-5
v_gene: TRBV10-1
len: 16
CDR3aa: CASSERRGRRDQPQHF

j_gene: NA
v_gene: TRBV4-2
len: 14
CDR3aa: CASSQGWMHNEQFF

j_gene: TRBJ1-1
v_gene: TRBV7-8
len: 13
CDR3aa: CASSPPRSTEAFF

j_gene: TRBJ1-5
v_gene: TRBV29-1
len: 11
CDR3aa: CSVEEGQPQHF

j_gene: TRBJ1-2
v_gene: TRBV12-5
len: 13
CDR3aa: CASGLIANYGYTF

j_gene: TRBJ1-3
v_gene: TRBV27
len: 14
CDR3aa: CASSSQGSGNTIYF

j_gene: TRBJ1-1
v_gene: TRBV9
len: 18
CDR3aa: CASSVAHGTGELNTEAFF

j_gene: TRBJ2-2
v_gene: TRBV24-1
len: 16
CDR3aa: CATSDPTGANTGELFF

j_gene: TRBJ2-1
v_gene: TRBV29-1
len: 18
CDR3aa: CSVEGGDTGSSSYNEQFF

j_gene: TRBJ1-1
v_gene: TRBV9
len: 13
CDR3aa: CASSVSAATEAFF

j_gene: TRBJ2-3
v_gene: TRBV5-1
len: 15
CDR3aa: CASSLLAPRPDTQYF

j_gene: TRBJ1-1
v_gene: TRBV4-1
len: 17
CDR3aa: CASSQDLSGTGFTEALF

j_gene: TRBJ1-2
v_gene: TRBV5-1
len: 14
CDR3aa: CASSLGGIIYGYTF

j_gene: TRBJ1-1
v_gene: TRBV7-3
len: 17
CDR3aa: CASSLQGAGILSTEAFF

j_gene: TRBJ1-5
v_gene: TRBV7-2
len: 19
CDR3aa: CASSLRGGGHGTSNRPQHF

j_gene: TRBJ2-5
v_gene: TRBV20-1
len: 14
CDR3aa: CSAKKQGGTDTQYF

j_gene: TRBJ1-4
v_gene: TRBV7-9
len: 16
CDR3aa: CASSVRTGQGNEILFF

j_gene: TRBJ2-5
v_gene: TRBV6-1
len: 12
CDR3aa: CASKERGETQYF

j_gene: TRBJ1-5
v_gene: TRBV7-8
len: 16
CDR3aa: CASSLASLPFNQPQHF

j_gene: TRBJ2-7
v_gene: TRBV7-9
len: 14
CDR3aa: CASSLGDRAGEQYF

j_gene: TRBJ2-2
v_gene: TRBV29-1
len: 14
CDR3aa: CSVVSSGSTGEPFF

j_gene: TRBJ2-7
v_gene: TRBV3-1
len: 18
CDR3aa: CASSQDHPGSGYSYEQYF

j_gene: TRBJ2-7
v_gene: TRBV11-2
len: 14
CDR3aa: CASSLFESSYEQYF

j_gene: TRBJ1-4
v_gene: TRBV20-1
len: 13
CDR3aa: CSAPGGLNEKLFF

j_gene: TRBJ1-1
v_gene: TRBV20-1
len: 13
CDR3aa: CSARESRNTEAFF

j_gene: TRBJ2-7
v_gene: TRBV20-1
len: 17
CDR3aa: CSARGGASGVIADTQYF

j_gene: TRBJ1-4
v_gene: TRBV24-1
len: 17
CDR3aa: CATSDPRSGAANEKLFF